This T cell receptor beta chain is from a study of blood T cell repertoires in COVID-19. How the authors handled the data: Scientists estimated how many nucleated cells there were by amplifying reference gene primers. Profiled with immunoSEQ multiplex PCR; TCRdb holds only in-frame clones, not every one. The V and J calls and clone size were taken over from that table, and D and trimming were inferred from the DNA. The repertoire has 160,000 or so clones, roughly 84% of them found once; the top ten carry about a sixth. Participants spanned ages about 18 to 90 years and resided in roughly 22 US areas. Each participant's cohort was designated according to participant-reported clinical history. Germline values: CDR1 MDHEN, CDR2 SYDVKM. Trimming took off 5 bases at V and 10 bases at J, with 12 bases between the two ends. This CDR3 is 13 amino acids long.

The sample consisted of PBMCs or T cells enriched from blood (not recorded which). The TCR originated in a man in his fifties or sixties who had recovered from COVID-19. This chain connects TRBV28 to TRBJ1-6; D is uncertain. The CDR3 sequence is CASSPSGFSPLHF. The CDR3 nucleotides read TGTGCCAGCAGTCCCTCGGGGTTCTCACCCCTCCACTTT.